This T cell receptor (beta chain) was captured in a study of shared clonotypes between healthy human individuals. The CDR3 extends over 14 amino acids. CDR1 is ENHRY, CDR2 SYGVKD, per germline. V was trimmed by 3 bases and J by 8 bases, leaving 14 bases between them. Profiled with immunoSEQ multiplex PCR; TCRdb holds only in-frame clones, not every one. The sample holds about 2,500,000 clones, around 94% seen once. This chain links TRBV10-3 with TRBJ2-1, with D hard to call. The material sequenced was naive CD4+ T cells sorted from blood. Described subset: CD45RA+ positively selected. This TCR derives from a man younger than 35 in good health. The CDR3 here is CAISDKLISDEQFF. The CDR3 coding sequence is TGTGCCATCAGTGACAAACTTATCTCCGATGAGCAGTTCTTC.